Listed below are T cell receptor beta chains from one sample, sequenced in a study of regulatory T cells in long-lasting Graves disease. TCRdb reanalysed the multiplex PCR reads using MiXCR and keeps one entry per CDR3 protein. The sample contains about 430,000 distinct CDR3 sequences, 15% of which appear only once. The data also belong to a second study, concerning T cells in Graves' hyperthyroidism and ophthalmopathy.

The sample here was peripheral blood mononuclear cells (PBMCs), taken at new diagnosis, from a patient treated with antithyroid drugs. The receptors derive from a woman in her thirties or forties with Graves disease. Each CDR3 is given with its conserved first and last residue. Each record gives: clone size, V gene, CDR3 protein. Expanded clones get a size class; other rows say once, few or many, or leave the size out.

many	TRBV12-3/TRBV12-4	CASSPIPGIAPNQPQHF
many	TRBV9	CASSVGQGTYEQYF
many	TRBV7-2	CASSLEDYGFEQYF
.	TRBV19	CASSIGPGEAGANVLTF
.	TRBV3-1	CTSSRDSNQPQHF
many	TRBV12-3/TRBV12-4	CASSPSTNYEQYF
few	TRBV20-1	CSARQQNEKLFF
many	TRBV25-1	CASSDPKRVQETQYF
many	TRBV20-1	CSARRWDTEAFF
many	TRBV11-3	CASSSRTSGRTGELFF
few	TRBV19	CASKSTGSQPQHF
few	TRBV19	CASSIATGGGQNEQFF
many	TRBV6-1	CASGREGGYTF
.	TRBV6-2/TRBV6-3	CASLDGPPRLAGALYNEQFF
.	TRBV12-3/TRBV12-4	CASSDPGTGHTWASYEQYF
many	TRBV2	CASSEVGTGPQETQYF
many	TRBV28	CASSLNSGSNEQFF
many	TRBV28	CASSSPPETYEQYF
many	TRBV9	CASSKIAGQEQFF
many	TRBV11-2	CASSLRARNTGELFF
many	TRBV12-3/TRBV12-4	CASSDGTGSSYEQYF
.	TRBV20-1	CSARGTWTRNYNEQFF
many	TRBV12-5	CASAPPGVETQYF
few	TRBV7-9	CASSPTTGGAKNEQFF
many	TRBV6-1	CASSLGGQGSNEQYF
many	TRBV6-2/TRBV6-3	CASSQGTGPYEQFF
many	TRBV18	CASSPRQGEETQYF
many	TRBV15	CATSRDSGRPGSSYNEQFF
.	TRBV3-1	CASSLMGYSDTGELFF
.	TRBV3-1	CASSRDRRDEKLFF
many	TRBV5-6	CASSSDRGYTDTQYF
many	TRBV28	CASSLNRVTQYF
many	TRBV7-4	CASSYPRTSSQETQYF
many	TRBV2	CASRLLPEAFF
many	TRBV6-1	CASSEAPGGLLSYEQYF
.	TRBV28	CASTPTDWGKSNQPQHF
many	TRBV30	CAWSPPPIREKLFF
few	TRBV11-2	CASKTGTGRDTQYF
many	TRBV20-1	CSARADISEQYF
few	TRBV27	CASSFGLGNVGEQFF
many	TRBV28	CASSSGQGYEQYF
.	TRBV11-2	CTSSLEWSSANEQYF
few	TRBV28	CASSPPGAAGDTQYF
many	TRBV5-1	CASSDAPGSYNEQFF
.	TRBV7-3	CASSRSPGVGLDTQFF
many	TRBV20-1	CSATPGDTYTDTQYF
few	TRBV12-5	CASGYSGNEQYF
.	TRBV27	CASSFDSGGYGYTF
.	TRBV15	CATSREPAGLNTGELFF
many	TRBV20-1	CSASGAFNTMRSYEQYF
many	TRBV19	CATAGTVWETQYF
.	TRBV3-1	CASSQGGGLAKNIQYF
.	TRBV19	CASSISGQIMSPLHF
.	TRBV15	CATSGRRGLAENIQYF
many	TRBV11-2	CASSLVRSSGRGNEQFF
many	TRBV30	CAWSLSGSQQFF
many	TRBV12-3/TRBV12-4	CASTDGRNNNEQFF
few	TRBV13	CASSLLGLTSGEQFF
.	TRBV11-1	CASGSDSYPYNSPLHF
many	TRBV7-8	CASSLAGVRFEQYF